What follows describes a single TCR beta chain. Its antigen remains undetermined. Base qualities are missing; no much larger clone stands one base away. Via the germline V gene, CDR1 is SGHRS and CDR2 YFSETQ. There are 13 amino acids in the CDR3, from cysteine to phenylalanine inclusive. The DNA shown is the 39-base CDR3, in frame from base 1. Unmatched junction bases come to 8, with V trimmed by 6 bases and J by 9 bases. The sample originates from a study of somatic mutations in cytotoxic T cells in rheumatoid arthritis (dated by TCRdb to the late 2010s). Describing the broader study: Before any treatment started and right after they were diagnosed, patients gave peripheral blood samples (approximately 27 ml EDTA). Sorted V beta1+ cells also underwent TCRB sequencing, and some V beta antibody-stained T-cell populations were flow-sorted at nearly 100% purity on a FACSAria II or Sony SH800. To characterize clonality, the study used TCRB deep sequencing while asking whether somatic mutations are carried by expanded CD8+ T-cell clones in newly diagnosed, untreated rheumatoid arthritis. TCRB deep sequencing was performed for 65 rheumatoid arthritis patients and approximately 20 healthy controls. Median age was essentially the same in the patient group and the control group. Broad study findings and their caveats: The slight underrepresentation of TRBV07 in patients was not corrected for multiple comparisons. Healthy controls showed no age-related increase in CD8+ clonality, whereas patients did (Spearman r ~ 0.5). The largest CD8+ clone made up more than 20% of CD8+ cells in about an eighth of the roughly 65 patients, and blood and synovial fluid shared several identical CD8+ TCRB sequences. There was no significant difference in CD8+ T-cell clonality between rheumatoid arthritis patients and age-matched healthy controls. Viral specificity could not be ruled out by absence from virus-specific databases, and the antigen targets of the expanded CD8+ clones remained unknown.

Sequencing of TCRB CDR3 was done on genomic DNA with the immunoSEQ assay. The authors' pipeline ran thus. Published virus-specific TCRB sequences were compared with patient CD8+ clones larger than 1%, and only a few matches were found. The analyses included only productive TCRB rearrangements. Defining a clone by its unique TCRB CDR3 sequence, the study calculated clonality as a productive clonality index derived from Shannon entropy. To calculate repertoire overlap between two samples, the template counts of each clone were considered relative to each sample's total templates. A correlation with a Spearman r of 0.55 to 0.75 was found between V-gene usage by flow cytometry and V-gene usage by TCRB sequencing. TCRdb stores this immuneACCESS table with in-frame sequences only. Part of the clones is absent; in the studies checked, under half of the shortfall reflects unresolved V genes, and no reason is known for the rest. V, J and clone size are those of that table, while D and trimming were read from the DNA. The sample data list around 29,000 clones, and around 86% of these were observed just once. Of the sample, about 8.6% falls within the top ten clones.

Flow cytometry confirmed the purity of CD4+ and CD8+ cells that had been isolated by positive magnetic bead selection on an AutoMACS. Clonal expansions were first screened by flow cytometry with a TCR V beta antibody panel, then characterized by TCRB deep sequencing of sorted CD8+ fractions. Ficoll-Paque PLUS density gradient separation was used to isolate peripheral blood mononuclear cells. DNA from CD4-enriched, CD8-enriched or PBMC samples was extracted using Nucleospin Tissue or Tissue XS kits and then quantified on a Qubit 2.0 fluorometer. Sequenced sample: CD8+ T cells sorted from blood. This clonotype originated in an adult with rheumatoid arthritis. The sequence joins TRBV5-1 to TRBJ2-1; 8 middle bases align to TRBD2. This receptor has the CDR3 CASTSGGSTEQFF. The nucleotide sequence is given as TGCGCCAGCACGAGCGGGGGTTCTACTGAGCAGTTCTTC.